The clone carrying this T cell receptor (beta chain) was counted only a few times. Its cognate antigen is unknown. It was with a sample-barcoded 5' primer and a J-beta primer mix that a second PCR of roughly 7 to 12 cycles was run. With 12 random nucleotides, a template-switch adaptor tagged each individual cDNA molecule. Each single sample gave us at least 2.5 million CDR3-containing paired-end reads. TCRdb reprocessed the 5' RACE reads with MiXCR, giving one entry per CDR3 protein. The sample includes 750,000 to 950,000 distinct CDR3 sequences, about 53% of them seen just once. The data are from a study of blood T cells in healthy people across ages. CDR1 is SGHRS and CDR2 is YFSETQ in the germline V gene. Trimming pared 4 bases from V and 0 bases from J, leaving 13 bases between. CDR3 size: 15 residues. Aged roughly 6 to 90, donors were systemically healthy Caucasians from Russia. Overall study findings and caveats: Lack of knowledge of donor CMV status possibly confounded expanded clonotype changes.

What was sequenced was blood. The chain carries TRBV5-1 and TRBJ1-1; tentatively, D is TRBD1 (5 bases). This sequence was found in a man aged 80 or over in good health. The CDR3 protein is CASSTGRTMNTEAFF. CDR3 DNA: TGCGCCAGCAGCACGGGACGGACTATGAACACTGAAGCTTTCTTT.